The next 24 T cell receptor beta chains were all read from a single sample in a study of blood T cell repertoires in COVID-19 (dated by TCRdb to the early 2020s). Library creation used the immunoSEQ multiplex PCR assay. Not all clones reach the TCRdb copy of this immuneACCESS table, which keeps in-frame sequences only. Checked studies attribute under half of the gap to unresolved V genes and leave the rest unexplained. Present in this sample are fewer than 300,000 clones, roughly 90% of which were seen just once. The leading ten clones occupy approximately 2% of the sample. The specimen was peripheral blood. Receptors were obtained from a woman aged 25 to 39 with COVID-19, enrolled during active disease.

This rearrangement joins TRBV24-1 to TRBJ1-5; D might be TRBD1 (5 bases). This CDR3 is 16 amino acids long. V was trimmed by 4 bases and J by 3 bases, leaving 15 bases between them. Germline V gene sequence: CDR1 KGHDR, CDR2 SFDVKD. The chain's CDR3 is CATSDGTGKNNQPQHF. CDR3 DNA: TGTGCCACCAGTGACGGGACTGGGAAAAACAATCAGCCCCAGCATTTT.

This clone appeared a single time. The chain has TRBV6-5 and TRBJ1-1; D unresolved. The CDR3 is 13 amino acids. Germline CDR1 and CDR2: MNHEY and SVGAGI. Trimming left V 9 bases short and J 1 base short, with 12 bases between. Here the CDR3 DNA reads TGTGCCAGATCCGGGATTTGGAACACTGAAGCTTTCTTT. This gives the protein CARSGIWNTEAFF.

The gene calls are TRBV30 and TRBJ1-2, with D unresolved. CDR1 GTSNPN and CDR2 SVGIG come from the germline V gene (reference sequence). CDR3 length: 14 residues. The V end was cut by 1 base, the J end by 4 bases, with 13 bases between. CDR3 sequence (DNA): TGTGCCTGGAGTGACAGATCCCAATTCTATGGCTACACCTTC. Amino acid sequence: CAWSDRSQFYGYTF.

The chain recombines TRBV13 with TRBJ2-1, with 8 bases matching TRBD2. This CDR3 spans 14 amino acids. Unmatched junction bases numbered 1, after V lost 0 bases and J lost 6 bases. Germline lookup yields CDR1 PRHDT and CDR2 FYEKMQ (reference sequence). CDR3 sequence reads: CASSLGGRGNEQFF. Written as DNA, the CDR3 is TGTGCCAGCAGCTTAGGCGGGAGGGGCAATGAGCAGTTCTTC.

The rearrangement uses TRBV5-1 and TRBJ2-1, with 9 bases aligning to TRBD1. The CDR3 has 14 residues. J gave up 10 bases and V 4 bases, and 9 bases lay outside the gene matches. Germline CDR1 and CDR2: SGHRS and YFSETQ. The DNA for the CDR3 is TGCGCCAGCAGCCAAAGACACAGGGGGCGAGAGCAGTTCTTC. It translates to CASSQRHRGREQFF.

CDR3 sequence reads: CASSERTPYGTDTQYF. CDR3 sequence (DNA): TGTGCCAGCAGTGAACGCACCCCCTATGGCACAGATACGCAGTATTTT. The rearrangement links TRBV6-1 to TRBJ2-3; D unresolved. From germline, CDR1 is MNHNS and CDR2 SASEGT. V lost 2 bases and J lost 1, with 13 bases in between. The CDR3 has 16 residues.

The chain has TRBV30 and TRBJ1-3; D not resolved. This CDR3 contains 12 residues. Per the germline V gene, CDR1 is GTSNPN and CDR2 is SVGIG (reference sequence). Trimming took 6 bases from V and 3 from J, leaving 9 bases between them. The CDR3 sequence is CACWTDGNTIYF. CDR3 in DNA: TGTGCCTGTTGGACTGATGGAAACACCATATATTTT.

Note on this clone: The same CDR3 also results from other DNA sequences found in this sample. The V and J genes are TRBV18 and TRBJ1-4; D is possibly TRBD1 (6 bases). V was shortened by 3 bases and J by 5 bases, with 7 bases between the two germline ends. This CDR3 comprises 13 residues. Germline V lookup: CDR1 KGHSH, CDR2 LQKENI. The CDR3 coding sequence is TGTGCCAGCTCACCCGGACAGAATGAAAAACTGTTTTTT. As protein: CASSPGQNEKLFF.

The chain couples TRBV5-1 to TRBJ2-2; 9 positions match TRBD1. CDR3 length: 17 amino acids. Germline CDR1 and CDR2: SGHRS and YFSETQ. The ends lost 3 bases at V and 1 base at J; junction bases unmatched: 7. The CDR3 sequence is CASSSTPGQGNTGELFF. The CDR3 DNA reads TGCGCCAGCAGCTCTACCCCGGGACAGGGGAACACCGGGGAGCTGTTTTTT.

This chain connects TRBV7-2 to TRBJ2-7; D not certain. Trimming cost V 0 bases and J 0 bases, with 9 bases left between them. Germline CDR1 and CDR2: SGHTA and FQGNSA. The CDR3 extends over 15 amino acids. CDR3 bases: TGTGCCAGCAGCTTAGCGGGCCCGAGCTCCTACGAGCAGTACTTC. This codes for CASSLAGPSSYEQYF.

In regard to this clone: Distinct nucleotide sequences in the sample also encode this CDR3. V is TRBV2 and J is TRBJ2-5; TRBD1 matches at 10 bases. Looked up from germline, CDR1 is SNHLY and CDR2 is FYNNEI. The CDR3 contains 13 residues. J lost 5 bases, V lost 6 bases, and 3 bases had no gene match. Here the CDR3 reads CASSRDRGETQYF. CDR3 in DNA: TGTGCCAGCAGCCGGGACAGGGGTGAGACCCAGTACTTC.

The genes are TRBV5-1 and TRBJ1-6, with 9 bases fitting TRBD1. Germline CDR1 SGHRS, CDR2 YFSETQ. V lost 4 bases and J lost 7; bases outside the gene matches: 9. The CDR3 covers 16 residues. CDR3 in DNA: TGCGCCAGCAGCGAGGGACAGGGAGTCTCCAATTCACCCCTCCACTTT. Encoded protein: CASSEGQGVSNSPLHF.

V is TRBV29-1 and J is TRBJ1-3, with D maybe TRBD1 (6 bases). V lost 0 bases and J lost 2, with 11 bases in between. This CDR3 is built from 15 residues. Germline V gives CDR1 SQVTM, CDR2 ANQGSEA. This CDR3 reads CSVEDPGATGNTIYF. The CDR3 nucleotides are TGCAGCGTTGAAGATCCAGGGGCGACTGGAAACACCATATATTTT. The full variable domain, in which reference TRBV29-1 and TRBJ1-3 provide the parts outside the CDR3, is SAVISQKPSRDICQRGTSLTIQCQVDSQVTMMFWYRQQPGQSLTLIATANQGSEATYESGFVIDKFPISRPNLTFSTLTVSNMSPEDSSIYLCSVEDPGATGNTIYFGEGSWLTVV.

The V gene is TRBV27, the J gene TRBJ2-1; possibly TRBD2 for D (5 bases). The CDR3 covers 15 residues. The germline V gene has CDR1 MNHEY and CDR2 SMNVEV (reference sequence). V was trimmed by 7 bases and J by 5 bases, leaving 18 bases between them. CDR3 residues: CASTLSGLRNNEQFF. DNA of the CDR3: TGTGCCAGCACCCTGTCCGGACTTAGGAACAATGAGCAGTTCTTC.

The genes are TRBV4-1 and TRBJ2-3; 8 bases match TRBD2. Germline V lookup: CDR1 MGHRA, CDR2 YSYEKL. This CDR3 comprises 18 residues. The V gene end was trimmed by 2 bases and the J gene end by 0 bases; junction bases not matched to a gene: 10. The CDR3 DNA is TGCGCCAGCAGCCAAAATCCGGGACTAGAAAGAAGCACAGATACGCAGTATTTT. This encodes CASSQNPGLERSTDTQYF.

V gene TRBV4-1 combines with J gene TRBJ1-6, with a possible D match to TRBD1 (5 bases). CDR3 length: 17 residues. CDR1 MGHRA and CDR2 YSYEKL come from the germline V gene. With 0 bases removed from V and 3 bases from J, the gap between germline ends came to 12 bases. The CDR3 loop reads CASSQDWATDYNSPLHF. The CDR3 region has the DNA TGCGCCAGCAGCCAAGACTGGGCGACAGACTATAATTCACCCCTCCACTTT.

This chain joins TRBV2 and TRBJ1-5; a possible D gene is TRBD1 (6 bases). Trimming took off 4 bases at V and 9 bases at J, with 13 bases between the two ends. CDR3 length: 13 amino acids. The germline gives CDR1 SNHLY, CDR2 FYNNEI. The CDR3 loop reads CASSGAQGGPQHF. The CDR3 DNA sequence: TGTGCCAGCAGTGGGGCCCAAGGGGGGCCCCAGCATTTT.

The CDR3 here is CASSFPGGESTDTQYF. In DNA form, the CDR3 reads TGTGCCAGCAGTTTCCCAGGGGGTGAGAGCACAGATACGCAGTATTTT. The V call is TRBV28, the J call TRBJ2-3, with TRBD1 matching 7 bases. The CDR3 length is 16 residues. Germline V lookup: CDR1 MDHEN, CDR2 SYDVKM. The J segment lost 0 bases and the V segment lost 3 bases, leaving 6 bases of the junction unmatched.

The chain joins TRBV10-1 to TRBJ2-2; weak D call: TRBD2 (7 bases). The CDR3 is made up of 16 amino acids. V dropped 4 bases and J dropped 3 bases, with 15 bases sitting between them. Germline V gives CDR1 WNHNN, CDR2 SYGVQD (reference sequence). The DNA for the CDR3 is TGCGCCAGCAGTGTGCCAGGGGAGGGCGACACCGGGGAGCTGTTTTTT. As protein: CASSVPGEGDTGELFF.

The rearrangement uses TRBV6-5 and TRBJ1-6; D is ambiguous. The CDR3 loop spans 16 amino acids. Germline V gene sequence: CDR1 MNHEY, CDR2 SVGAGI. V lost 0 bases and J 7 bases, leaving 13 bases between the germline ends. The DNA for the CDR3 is TGTGCCAGCAGTTACTCGGAGGGTTCTGGAAATTCACCCCTCCACTTT. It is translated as CASSYSEGSGNSPLHF.

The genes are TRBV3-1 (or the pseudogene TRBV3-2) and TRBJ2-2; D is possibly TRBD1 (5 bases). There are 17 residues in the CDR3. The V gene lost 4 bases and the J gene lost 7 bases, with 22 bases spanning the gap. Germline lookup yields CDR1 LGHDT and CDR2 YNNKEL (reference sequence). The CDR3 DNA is TGTGCCAGCAGCCTAAGAAGGGGTGGTACCCGCCACGGGGAGCTGTTTTTT. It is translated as CASSLRRGGTRHGELFF.

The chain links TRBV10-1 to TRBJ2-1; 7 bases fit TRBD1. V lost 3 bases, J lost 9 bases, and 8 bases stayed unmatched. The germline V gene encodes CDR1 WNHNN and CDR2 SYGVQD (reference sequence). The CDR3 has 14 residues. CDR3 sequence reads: CASSDKTGLLEQFF. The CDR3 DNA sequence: TGCGCCAGCAGTGATAAGACAGGGCTGCTTGAGCAGTTCTTC.

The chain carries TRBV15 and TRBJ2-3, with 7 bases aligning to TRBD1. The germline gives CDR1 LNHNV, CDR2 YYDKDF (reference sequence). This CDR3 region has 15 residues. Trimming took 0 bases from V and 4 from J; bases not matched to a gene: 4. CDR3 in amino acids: CATSRDQRGPDTQYF. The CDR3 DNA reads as TGTGCCACCAGCAGAGATCAGAGGGGGCCAGATACGCAGTATTTT.

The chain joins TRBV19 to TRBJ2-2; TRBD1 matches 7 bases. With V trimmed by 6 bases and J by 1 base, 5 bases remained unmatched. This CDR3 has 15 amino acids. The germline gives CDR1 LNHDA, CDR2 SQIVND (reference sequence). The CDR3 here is CASRDRAKNTGELFF. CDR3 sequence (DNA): TGTGCCAGTAGAGACAGGGCGAAGAACACCGGGGAGCTGTTTTTT.